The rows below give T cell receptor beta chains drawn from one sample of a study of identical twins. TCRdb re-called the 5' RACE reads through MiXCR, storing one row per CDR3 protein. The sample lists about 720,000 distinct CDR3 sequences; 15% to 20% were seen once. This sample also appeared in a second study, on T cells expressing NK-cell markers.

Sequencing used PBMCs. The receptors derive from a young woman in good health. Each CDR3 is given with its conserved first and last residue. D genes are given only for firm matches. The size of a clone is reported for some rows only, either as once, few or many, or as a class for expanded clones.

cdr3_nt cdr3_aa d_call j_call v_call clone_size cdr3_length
TGTGCCAGCAGCTCCCTTTCTAGCGGCTACAATGAGCAGTTCTTC CASSSLSSGYNEQFF TRBD2 TRBJ2-1 TRBV7-2 - 15
TGTGCCGTTACTAGCGGGAGGGCCTCCACAGATACGCAGTATTTT CAVTSGRASTDTQYF TRBD2 TRBJ2-3 TRBV10-3 few 15
TGCAGTGCTCATAACAGGGGCACCGGGGAGCTGTTTTTT CSAHNRGTGELFF TRBD1 TRBJ2-2 TRBV20-1 few 13
TGTGCCAGCAGCGCCCGGGGTGAGCAGTTCTTC CASSARGEQFF - TRBJ2-1 TRBV9 few 11
TGTGCCAGCAGTTACAGCAGGGGGACCTATGGCTACACCTTC CASSYSRGTYGYTF TRBD1 TRBJ1-2 TRBV6-5 - 14
TGCGCCAGCAGCCTTGGGAGGAGGGATCCTTCCTACAATGAGCAGTTCTTC CASSLGRRDPSYNEQFF - TRBJ2-1 TRBV4-3 - 17
TGCAGCGTTTCCGGGACTAGCGGAAACATTCAGTACTTC CSVSGTSGNIQYF TRBD2 TRBJ2-4 TRBV29-1 once 13
TGTGCCAGCAGCTTAGGTCCCGTGGTCACTGAAGCTTTCTTT CASSLGPVVTEAFF - TRBJ1-1 TRBV7-9 - 14
TGCAGCGTTGTTCAGGCTGGGGCCAACGTCCTGACTTTC CSVVQAGANVLTF - TRBJ2-6 TRBV29-1 - 13
TGTGCCTGGCGTTTTCTAGCGGGAGGCACAGATACGCAGTATTTT CAWRFLAGGTDTQYF TRBD2 TRBJ2-3 TRBV30 - 15
TGCAGCGTGAGAGCCAACAATGAGCAGTTCTTC CSVRANNEQFF - TRBJ2-1 TRBV29-1 - 11
TGCAGTGCTAGGTGGCTAGCGATGGAGCAGTTCTTC CSARWLAMEQFF - TRBJ2-1 TRBV20-1 - 12
TGTGCCAGCAGTGAAACGGGGGGCCGTAGTGAGCAGTTCTTC CASSETGGRSEQFF - TRBJ2-1 TRBV2 few 14
TGCAGTGCTAATCGTCTCGTCCAAGAGACCCAGTACTTC CSANRLVQETQYF - TRBJ2-5 TRBV20-1 few 13
TGTGCCAGCAGTTTAAGGGCAGGGGCGAACACTGAAGCTTTCTTT CASSLRAGANTEAFF - TRBJ1-1 TRBV12-3/TRBV12-4 - 15
TGCAGTGCTAGCCCCAGGGTCTATGGCTACACCTTC CSASPRVYGYTF - TRBJ1-2 TRBV20-1 - 12
TGTGCCAGCAGTAGAGGGCCCTATGGCTACACCTTC CASSRGPYGYTF - TRBJ1-2 TRBV12-3/TRBV12-4 many 12